This entry lists 8 T cell receptor beta chains sequenced from one sample in a study of OX40 agonist ivuxolimab in advanced cancers. TCRdb keeps only in-frame clones here, not all; method: immunoSEQ multiplex PCR. The data contain approximately 60,000 clones, 75% to 90% of them seen just once; the ten biggest clones take up approximately 2%. The specimen was CD4+ or CD8+ T cells sorted from blood, collected in a trial of the OX40 agonist ivuxolimab. Receptors originate from an adult with an advanced solid tumor such as melanoma, head and neck, liver or kidney cancer.

This clone was observed a handful of times. The J gene is TRBJ1-1, the V gene TRBV6-6; D gene ambiguous. Germline loops: CDR1 MNHNY, CDR2 SVGAGI (reference sequence). Trimming took 6 bases from V and 0 from J, leaving 14 bases between them. The CDR3 is made up of 15 amino acids. The CDR3 DNA follows: TGTGCCAGCAGCGAGAGGGTACCCATGAACACTGAAGCTTTCTTT. Translating it yields CASSERVPMNTEAFF.

The V and J genes are TRBV5-5 and TRBJ2-5, with a weak D call TRBD2 (6 bases). V lost 3 bases and J 4 bases, leaving 13 bases between the germline ends. The CDR3 loop spans 14 amino acids. From germline, CDR1 is SGHKS and CDR2 YYEKEE (reference sequence). CDR3 sequence: CASSSLGGRETQYF. The CDR3 coding sequence is TGTGCCAGCAGCTCCCTCGGAGGGAGAGAGACCCAGTACTTC. Complete variable domain (other parts from reference TRBV5-5 and TRBJ2-5): DAGVTQSPTHLIKTRGQQVTLRCSPISGHKSVSWYQQVLGQGPQFIFQYYEKEERGRGNFPDRFSARQFPNYSSELNVNALLLGDSALYLCASSSLGGRETQYFGPGTRLLVL.

This clone is medium-sized by share. Other DNA sequences within the sample encode an identical CDR3. The rearrangement uses TRBV5-1 and TRBJ2-5; TRBD2 aligns across 8 bases. Germline-derived CDR1 and CDR2 are SGHRS and YFSETQ. This CDR3 comprises 14 residues. V lost 7 bases to trimming and J lost 5 bases; unmatched junction nucleotides: 10. The CDR3 protein is CASGTGTSRETQYF. The DNA for the CDR3 is TGCGCCAGCGGGACCGGGACTAGTAGGGAGACCCAGTACTTC.

The chain combines TRBV2 with TRBJ1-4, with D perhaps TRBD1 (5 bases). This CDR3 is 15 amino acids long. Looked up from germline, CDR1 is SNHLY and CDR2 is FYNNEI. Trimming removed 5 bases at V and 7 bases at J, with 17 bases between. This chain's CDR3 is CASSLGTSAGEKLFF. DNA of the CDR3: TGTGCCAGCAGTTTAGGGACTAGCGCCGGTGAAAAACTGTTTTTT.

The chain employs TRBV4-3 and TRBJ2-7, with TRBD2 as a possible D gene (6 bases). V lost 4 bases and J lost 5, with 18 bases in between. CDR1 is LGHNA, CDR2 YSLEER, per germline. The CDR3 covers 15 residues. CDR3: CASSPEGNGYNEQYF. The CDR3 DNA is TGCGCCAGCAGCCCGGAGGGCAACGGATACAACGAGCAGTACTTC.

The chain links TRBV28 to TRBJ1-2, with 8 bases matching TRBD1. V gave up 6 bases and J gave up 0 bases; unmatched junction bases: 3. The CDR3 extends over 14 amino acids. Per the germline V gene, CDR1 is MDHEN and CDR2 is SYDVKM. The CDR3 DNA reads as TGTGCCAGCAGCCGGACAGGGCCTAACTATGGCTACACCTTC. It translates to CASSRTGPNYGYTF.

This clone was seen only once. This chain uses TRBV7-3 with TRBJ2-2, with D hard to call. The CDR3 runs to 13 residues. CDR1 and CDR2 from the germline V gene are SGHTA and FQGTGA. Trimming removed 3 bases at V and 7 bases at J, with 9 bases between. CDR3 region: CASSLDARGELFF. The CDR3 DNA is TGTGCCAGCAGCTTGGACGCGCGCGGGGAGCTGTTTTTT.

The DNA of the CDR3 is TGTGCCAGCCGAAGGCGGACAGCCGTTAATGAAAAACTGTTTTTT. This sequence encodes CASRRRTAVNEKLFF. The chain carries TRBV28 and TRBJ1-4, with D possibly TRBD1 on 6 matching bases. This CDR3 has 15 residues. V was trimmed by 8 bases and J by 4 bases, leaving 17 bases between them. The germline gives CDR1 MDHEN, CDR2 SYDVKM.